This T cell receptor beta chain was identified during a study of regulatory T cells in long-lasting Graves disease. About the research overall: Newly diagnosed Graves' patients had under 3 months of antithyroid drugs.

Time point in this sample: newly diagnosed GD, antithyroid drugs for less than 3 months. PBMC-derived RNA was used for the TCR library. This clonotype was recorded at least ten times. No antigen is known for it. TCR beta libraries were built with iRepertoire HTBI primers and Arm-PCR of CDR3 regions. Each CDR3 protein is one row after TCRdb ran MiXCR on the multiplex PCR reads. The table has around 450,000 distinct CDR3 sequences, about 15% seen once; the top ten hold approximately 7.6%. This CDR3 spans 14 amino acids. The ends were cut back, 3 bases at V and 0 bases at J, with 7 bases in the middle. General study results and limits: Persistent disease was characterized by preferential usage of TRBV28, TRBJ1-2 and TRBJ2-5.

This sample was shared with a second study, whose subject was T cells in Graves' hyperthyroidism and ophthalmopathy. That study reports: The definition of stable Graves' hyperthyroidism was no ophthalmopathy progression within 18 months.

The sequences come from peripheral blood mononuclear cells (PBMCs), collected at new diagnosis, from a patient treated with antithyroid drugs. This receptor was identified in a woman in her thirties or forties with Graves disease. The chain joins TRBV12-3 or TRBV12-4 to TRBJ2-3; D not resolved. As DNA, the CDR3 is TGTGCCAGCAGTTTTCGGGTTAGCACAGATACGCAGTATTTT. Translation gives CASSFRVSTDTQYF.